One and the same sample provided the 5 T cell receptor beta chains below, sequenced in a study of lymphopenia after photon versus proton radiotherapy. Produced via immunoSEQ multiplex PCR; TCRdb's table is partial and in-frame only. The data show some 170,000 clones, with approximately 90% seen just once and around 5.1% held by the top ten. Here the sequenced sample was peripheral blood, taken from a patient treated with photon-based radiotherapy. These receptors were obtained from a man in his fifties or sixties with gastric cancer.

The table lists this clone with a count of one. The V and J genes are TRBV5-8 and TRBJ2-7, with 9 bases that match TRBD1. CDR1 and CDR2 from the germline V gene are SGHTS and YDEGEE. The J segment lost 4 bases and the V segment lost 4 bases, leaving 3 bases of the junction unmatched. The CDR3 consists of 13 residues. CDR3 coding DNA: TGTGCCAGCAGCAAGGGACAGGGTTACGAGCAGTACTTC. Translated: CASSKGQGYEQYF.

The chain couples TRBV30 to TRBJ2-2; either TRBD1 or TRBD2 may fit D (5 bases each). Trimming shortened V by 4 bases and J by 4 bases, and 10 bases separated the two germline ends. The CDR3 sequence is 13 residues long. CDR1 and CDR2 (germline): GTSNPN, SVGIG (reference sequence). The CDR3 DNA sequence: TGTGCCTGGACCGGGGACGGCACCGGGGAGCTGTTTTTT. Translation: CAWTGDGTGELFF.

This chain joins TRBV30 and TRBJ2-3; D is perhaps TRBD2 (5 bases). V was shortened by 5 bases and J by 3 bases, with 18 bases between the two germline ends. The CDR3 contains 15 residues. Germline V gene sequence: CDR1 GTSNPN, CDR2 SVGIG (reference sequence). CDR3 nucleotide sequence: TGTGCCTGGCTAAGACTGGGTATAGCGACAGATACGCAGTATTTT. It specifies CAWLRLGIATDTQYF.

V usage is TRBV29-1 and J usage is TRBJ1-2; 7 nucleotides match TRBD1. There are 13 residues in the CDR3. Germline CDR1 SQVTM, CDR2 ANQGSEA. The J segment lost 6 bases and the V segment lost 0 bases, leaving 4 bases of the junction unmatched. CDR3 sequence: CSVEEDGTDGYTF. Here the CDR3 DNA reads TGCAGCGTTGAAGAAGATGGGACAGATGGCTACACCTTC.

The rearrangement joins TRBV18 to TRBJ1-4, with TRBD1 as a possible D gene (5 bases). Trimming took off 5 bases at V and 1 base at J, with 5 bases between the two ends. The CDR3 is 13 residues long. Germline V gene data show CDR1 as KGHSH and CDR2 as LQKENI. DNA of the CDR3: TGTGCCAGCTCAAGGGGAACTAATGAAAAACTGTTTTTT. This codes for CASSRGTNEKLFF. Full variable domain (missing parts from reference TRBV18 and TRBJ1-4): NAGVMQNPRHLVRRRGQEARLRCSPMKGHSHVYWYRQLPEEGLKFMVYLQKENIIDESGMPKERFSAEFPKEGPSILRIQQVVRGDSAAYFCASSRGTNEKLFFGSGTQLSVL.